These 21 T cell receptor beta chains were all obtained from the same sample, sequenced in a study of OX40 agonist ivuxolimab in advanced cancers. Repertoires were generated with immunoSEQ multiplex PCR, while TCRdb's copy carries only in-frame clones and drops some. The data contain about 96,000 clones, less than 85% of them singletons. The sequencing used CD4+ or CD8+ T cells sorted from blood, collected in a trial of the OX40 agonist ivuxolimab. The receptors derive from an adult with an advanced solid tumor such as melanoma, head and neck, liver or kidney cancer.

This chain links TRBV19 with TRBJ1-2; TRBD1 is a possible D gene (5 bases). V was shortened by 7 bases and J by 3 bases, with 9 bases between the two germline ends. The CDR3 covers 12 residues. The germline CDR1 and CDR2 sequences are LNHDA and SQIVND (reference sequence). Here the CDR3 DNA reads TGTGCCAGTAAACGGGGGGACTATGGCTACACCTTC. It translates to CASKRGDYGYTF.

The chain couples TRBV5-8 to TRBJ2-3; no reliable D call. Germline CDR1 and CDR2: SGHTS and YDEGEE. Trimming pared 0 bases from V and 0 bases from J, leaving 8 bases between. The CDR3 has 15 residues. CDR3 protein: CASSLASRSTDTQYF. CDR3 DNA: TGTGCCAGCAGCTTGGCGAGCCGAAGCACAGATACGCAGTATTTT.

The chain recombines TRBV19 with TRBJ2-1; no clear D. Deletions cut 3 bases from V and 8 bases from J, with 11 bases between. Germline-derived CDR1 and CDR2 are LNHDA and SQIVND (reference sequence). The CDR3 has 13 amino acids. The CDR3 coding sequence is TGTGCCAGTAGTATCCCCGCAAGAGATGAGCAGTTCTTC. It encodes CASSIPARDEQFF.

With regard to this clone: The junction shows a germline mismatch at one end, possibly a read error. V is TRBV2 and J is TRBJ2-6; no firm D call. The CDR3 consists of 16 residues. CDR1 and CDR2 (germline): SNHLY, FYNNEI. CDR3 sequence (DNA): TGTGCCAGCAGCGAAGGACGAGGCTCTGGGGCCAACGTCCTGACTTTC. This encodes CASSEGRGSGANVLTF.

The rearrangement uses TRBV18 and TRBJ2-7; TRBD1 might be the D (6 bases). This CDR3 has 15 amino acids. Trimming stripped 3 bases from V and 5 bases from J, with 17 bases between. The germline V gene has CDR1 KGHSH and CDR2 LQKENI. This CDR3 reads CASSPIPGTPDEQYF. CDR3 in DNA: TGTGCCAGCTCACCCATTCCCGGGACACCGGACGAGCAGTACTTC.

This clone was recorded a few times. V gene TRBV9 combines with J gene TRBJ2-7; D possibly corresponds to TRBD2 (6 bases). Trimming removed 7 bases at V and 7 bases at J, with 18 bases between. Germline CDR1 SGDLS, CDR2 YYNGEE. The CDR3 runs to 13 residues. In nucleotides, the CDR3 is TGTGCCAGCGCCCGGGACTTCGTAGGGGAGCAGTACTTC. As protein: CASARDFVGEQYF.

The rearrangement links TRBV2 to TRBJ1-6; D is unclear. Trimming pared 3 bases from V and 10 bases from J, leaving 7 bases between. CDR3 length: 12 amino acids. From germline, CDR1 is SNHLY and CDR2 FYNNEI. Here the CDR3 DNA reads TGTGCCAGCAGTGAGGACGGATCACCCCTCCACTTT. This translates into CASSEDGSPLHF.

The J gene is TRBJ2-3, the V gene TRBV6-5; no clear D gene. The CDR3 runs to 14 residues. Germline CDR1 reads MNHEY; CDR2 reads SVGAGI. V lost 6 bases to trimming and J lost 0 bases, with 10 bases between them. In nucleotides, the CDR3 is TGTGCCAGCAGCCTAGTCGCTAGCACAGATACGCAGTATTTT. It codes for CASSLVASTDTQYF.

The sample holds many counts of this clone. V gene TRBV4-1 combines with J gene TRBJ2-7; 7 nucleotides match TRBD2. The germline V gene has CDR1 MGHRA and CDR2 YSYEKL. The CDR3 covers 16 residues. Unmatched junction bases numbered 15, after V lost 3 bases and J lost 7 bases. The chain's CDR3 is CASSHPPTGGPGEQYF. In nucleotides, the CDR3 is TGCGCCAGCAGCCACCCCCCCACGGGGGGACCGGGGGAGCAGTACTTC.

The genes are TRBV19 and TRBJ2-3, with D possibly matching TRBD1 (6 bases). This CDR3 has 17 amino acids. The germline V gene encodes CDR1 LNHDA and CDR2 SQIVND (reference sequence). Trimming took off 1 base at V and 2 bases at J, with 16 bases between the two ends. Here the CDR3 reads CASSIVLAQGFTDTQYF. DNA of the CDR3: TGTGCCAGTAGTATAGTGTTGGCACAGGGCTTCACAGATACGCAGTATTTT.

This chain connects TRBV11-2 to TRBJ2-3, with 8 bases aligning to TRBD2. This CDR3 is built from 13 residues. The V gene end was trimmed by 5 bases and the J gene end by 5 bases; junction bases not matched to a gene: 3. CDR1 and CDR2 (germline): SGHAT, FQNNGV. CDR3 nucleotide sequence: TGTGCCAGCAGCCCCCGGGGGGGAGATACGCAGTATTTT. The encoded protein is CASSPRGGDTQYF.

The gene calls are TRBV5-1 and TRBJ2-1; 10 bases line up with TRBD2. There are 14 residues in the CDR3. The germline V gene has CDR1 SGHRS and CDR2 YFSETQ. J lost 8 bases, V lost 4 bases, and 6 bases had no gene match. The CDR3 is CASSASGGYDEQFF. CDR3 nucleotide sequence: TGCGCCAGCAGCGCTAGCGGGGGTTATGATGAGCAGTTCTTC.

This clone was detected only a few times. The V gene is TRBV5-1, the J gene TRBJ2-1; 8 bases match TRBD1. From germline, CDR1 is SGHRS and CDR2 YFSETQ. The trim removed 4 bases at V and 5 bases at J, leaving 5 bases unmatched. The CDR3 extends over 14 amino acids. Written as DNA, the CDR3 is TGCGCCAGCAGCCCCCTGACAGGGGACAATGAGCAGTTCTTC. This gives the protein CASSPLTGDNEQFF.

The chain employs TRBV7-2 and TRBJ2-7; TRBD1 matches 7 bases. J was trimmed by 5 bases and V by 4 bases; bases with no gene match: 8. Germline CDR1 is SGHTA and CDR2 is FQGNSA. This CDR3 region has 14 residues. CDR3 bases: TGTGCCAGCAGCTCAGACAGGGTGGTGAACGAGCAGTACTTC. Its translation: CASSSDRVVNEQYF.

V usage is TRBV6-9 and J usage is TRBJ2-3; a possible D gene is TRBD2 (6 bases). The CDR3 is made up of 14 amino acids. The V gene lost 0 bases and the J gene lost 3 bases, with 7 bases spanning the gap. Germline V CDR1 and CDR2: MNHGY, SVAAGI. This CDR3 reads CASSYSEGTDTQYF. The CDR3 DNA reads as TGTGCCAGCAGTTATTCGGAGGGTACAGATACGCAGTATTTT.

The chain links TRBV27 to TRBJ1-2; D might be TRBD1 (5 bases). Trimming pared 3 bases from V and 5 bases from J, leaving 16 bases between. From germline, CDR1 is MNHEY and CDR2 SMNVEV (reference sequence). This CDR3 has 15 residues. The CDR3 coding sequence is TGTGCCAGCAGTTTGGCTATCGGGGCCCGTTATGGCTACACCTTC. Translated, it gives CASSLAIGARYGYTF.

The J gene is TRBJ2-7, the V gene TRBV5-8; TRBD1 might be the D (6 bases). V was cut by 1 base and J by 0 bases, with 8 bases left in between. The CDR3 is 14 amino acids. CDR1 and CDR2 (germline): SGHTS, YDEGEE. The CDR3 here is CASSLWDTSYEQYF. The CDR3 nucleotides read TGTGCCAGCAGCTTGTGGGACACCTCCTACGAGCAGTACTTC.

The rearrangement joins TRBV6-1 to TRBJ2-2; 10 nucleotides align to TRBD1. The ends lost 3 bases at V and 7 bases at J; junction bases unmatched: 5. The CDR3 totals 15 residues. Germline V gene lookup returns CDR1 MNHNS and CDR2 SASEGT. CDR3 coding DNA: TGTGCCAGCAGTGATGGGACAGGGGAAGTCGGGGAGCTGTTTTTT. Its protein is CASSDGTGEVGELFF.

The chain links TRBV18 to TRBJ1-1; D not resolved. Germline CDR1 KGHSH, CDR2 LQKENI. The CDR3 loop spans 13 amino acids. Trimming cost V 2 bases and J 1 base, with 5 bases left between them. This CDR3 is CASSPESNTEAFF. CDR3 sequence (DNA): TGTGCCAGCTCACCAGAGTCGAACACTGAAGCTTTCTTT.

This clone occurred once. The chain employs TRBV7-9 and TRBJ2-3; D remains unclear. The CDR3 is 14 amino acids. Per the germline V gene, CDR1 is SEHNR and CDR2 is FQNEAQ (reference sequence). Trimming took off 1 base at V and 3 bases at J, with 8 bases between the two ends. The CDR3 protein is CASSLGDATDTQYF. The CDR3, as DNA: TGTGCCAGCAGCTTAGGTGACGCTACAGATACGCAGTATTTT.

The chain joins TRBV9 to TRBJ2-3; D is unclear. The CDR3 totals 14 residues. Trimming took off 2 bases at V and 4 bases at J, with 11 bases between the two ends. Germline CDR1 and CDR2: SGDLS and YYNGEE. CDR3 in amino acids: CASSVEALSDTQYF. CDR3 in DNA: TGTGCCAGCAGCGTCGAGGCTTTGTCAGATACGCAGTATTTT.